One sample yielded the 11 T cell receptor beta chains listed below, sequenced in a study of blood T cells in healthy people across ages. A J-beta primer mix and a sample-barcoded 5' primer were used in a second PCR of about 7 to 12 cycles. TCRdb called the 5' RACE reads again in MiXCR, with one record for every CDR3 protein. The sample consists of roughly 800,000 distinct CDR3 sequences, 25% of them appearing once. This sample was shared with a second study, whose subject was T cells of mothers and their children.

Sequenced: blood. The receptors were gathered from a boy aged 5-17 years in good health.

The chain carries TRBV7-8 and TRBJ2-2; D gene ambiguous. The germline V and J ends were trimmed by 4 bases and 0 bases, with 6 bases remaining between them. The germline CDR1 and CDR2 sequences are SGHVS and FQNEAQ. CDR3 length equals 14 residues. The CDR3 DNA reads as TGTGCCAGCAGCTCAAGCTCGAACACCGGGGAGCTGTTTTTT. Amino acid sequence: CASSSSSNTGELFF. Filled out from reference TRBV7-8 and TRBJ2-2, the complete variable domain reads GAGVSQSPRYKVAKRGQDVALRCDPISGHVSLFWYQQALGQGPEFLTYFQNEAQLDKSGLPSDRFFAERPEGSVSTLKIQRTQQEDSAVYLCASSSSSNTGELFFGEGSRLTVL.

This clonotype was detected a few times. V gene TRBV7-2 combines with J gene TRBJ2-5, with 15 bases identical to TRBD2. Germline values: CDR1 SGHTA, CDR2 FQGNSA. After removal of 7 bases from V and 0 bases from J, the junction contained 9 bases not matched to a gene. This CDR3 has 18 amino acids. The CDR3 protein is CASNEGTSGGPHQETQYF. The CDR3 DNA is TGTGCCAGCAATGAAGGGACTAGCGGGGGGCCCCACCAAGAGACCCAGTACTTC.

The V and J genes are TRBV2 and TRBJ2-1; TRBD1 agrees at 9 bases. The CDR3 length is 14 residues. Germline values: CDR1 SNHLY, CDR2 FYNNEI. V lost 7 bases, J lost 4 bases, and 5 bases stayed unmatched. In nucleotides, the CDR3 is TGTGCCAGCATGGGACAGGGAAAATACAATGAGCAGTTCTTC. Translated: CASMGQGKYNEQFF.

This CDR3 is CASSQSTGLVEQYF. The CDR3 nucleotides read TGTGCCAGCAGCCAATCGACAGGGTTGGTCGAGCAGTACTTC. The chain is built from TRBV6-2 or TRBV6-3 and TRBJ2-7; 7 bases are shared with TRBD1. In germline, CDR1 is MNHEY, CDR2 SVGEGT. The CDR3 loop spans 14 amino acids. Trimming at V came to 6 bases and at J to 6 bases, leaving 11 bases not matched to a gene.

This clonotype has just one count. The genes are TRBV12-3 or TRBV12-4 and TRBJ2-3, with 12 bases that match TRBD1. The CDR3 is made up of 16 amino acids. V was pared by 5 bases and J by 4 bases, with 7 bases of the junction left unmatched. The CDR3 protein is CASSRAGTGGADTQYF. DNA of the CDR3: TGTGCCAGCAGTCGCGCCGGGACAGGGGGCGCAGATACGCAGTATTTT.

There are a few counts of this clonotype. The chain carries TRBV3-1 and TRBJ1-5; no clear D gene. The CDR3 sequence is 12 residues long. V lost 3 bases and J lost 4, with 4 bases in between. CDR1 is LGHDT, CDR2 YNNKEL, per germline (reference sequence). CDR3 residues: CASSHLNQPQHF. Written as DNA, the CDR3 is TGTGCCAGCAGCCATCTAAATCAGCCCCAGCATTTT.

The CDR3: CASSQAGWEQYF. Here the CDR3 DNA reads TGTGCCAGCAGCCAAGCAGGGTGGGAGCAGTACTTC. The chain has TRBV14 and TRBJ2-7; D is possibly TRBD1 (5 bases). Germline loops: CDR1 SGHDN, CDR2 FVKESK. This CDR3 contains 12 residues. V was cut by 1 base and J by 7 bases, with 8 bases left in between.

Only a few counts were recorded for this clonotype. The CDR3 protein is CASSLLAPRNTEAFF. The DNA of the CDR3 is TGTGCCAGCAGTCTCCTGGCCCCGCGGAACACTGAAGCTTTCTTT. The chain has TRBV6-5 and TRBJ1-1; D gene unclear. The CDR3 sequence is 15 residues long. The V end was cut by 5 bases, the J end by 1 base, with 14 bases between. The germline V gene encodes CDR1 MNHEY and CDR2 SVGAGI.

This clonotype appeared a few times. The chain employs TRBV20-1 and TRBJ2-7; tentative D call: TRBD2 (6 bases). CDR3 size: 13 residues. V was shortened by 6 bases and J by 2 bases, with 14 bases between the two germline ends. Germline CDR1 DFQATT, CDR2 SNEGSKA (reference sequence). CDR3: CSAGLTGAYEQYF. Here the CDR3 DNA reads TGCAGTGCGGGACTTACAGGTGCCTACGAGCAGTACTTC.

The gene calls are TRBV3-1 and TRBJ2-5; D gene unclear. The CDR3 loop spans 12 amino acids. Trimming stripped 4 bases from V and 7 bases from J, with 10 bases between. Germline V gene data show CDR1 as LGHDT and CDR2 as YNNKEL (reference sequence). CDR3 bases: TGTGCCAGCAGCCCCACTCCATCGACCCAGTACTTC. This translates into CASSPTPSTQYF.

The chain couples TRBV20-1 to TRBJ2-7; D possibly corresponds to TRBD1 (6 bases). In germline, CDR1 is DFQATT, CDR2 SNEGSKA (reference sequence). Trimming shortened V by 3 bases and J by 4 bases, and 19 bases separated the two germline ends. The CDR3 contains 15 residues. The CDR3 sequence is CSASGGQPSWYEQYF. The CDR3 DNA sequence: TGCAGTGCTAGCGGTGGACAGCCGAGTTGGTACGAGCAGTACTTC.